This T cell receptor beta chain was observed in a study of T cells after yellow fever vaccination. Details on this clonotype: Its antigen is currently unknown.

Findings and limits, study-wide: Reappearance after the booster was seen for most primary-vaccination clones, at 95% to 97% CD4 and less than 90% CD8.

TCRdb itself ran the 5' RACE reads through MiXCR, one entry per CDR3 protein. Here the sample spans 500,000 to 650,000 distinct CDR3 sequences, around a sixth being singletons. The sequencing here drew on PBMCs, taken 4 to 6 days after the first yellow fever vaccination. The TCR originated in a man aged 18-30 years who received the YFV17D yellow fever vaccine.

CDR3 loop: CASSVEQRTQYF. Written as DNA, the CDR3 is TGTGCCAGCAGTGTTGAGCAGCGAACGCAGTATTTT. The chain recombines TRBV2 with TRBJ2-3; D remains unclear. Between the trimmed V and J ends, which lost 4 bases and 9 bases, there was a span of 11 bases. This CDR3 is built from 12 residues. The germline CDR1 and CDR2 sequences are SNHLY and FYNNEI. Combining the CDR3 with reference TRBV2 and TRBJ2-3 gives the whole variable domain EPEVTQTPSHQVTQMGQEVILRCVPISNHLYFYWYRQILGQKVEFLVSFYNNEISEKSEIFDDQFSVERPDGSNFTLKIRSTKLEDSAMYFCASSVEQRTQYFGPGTRLTVL.